This T cell receptor (beta chain) was observed in a study of blood T cell repertoires in COVID-19. Study information: Sample material is recorded as cDNA or gDNA derived from T cells, B-cell-depleted T cells, or PBMCs.

Assay: immunoSEQ multiplex PCR; the TCRdb copy retains only in-frame clones and omits some. Seen here are about 170,000 clones, approximately 86% observed once, and the top ten hold 7%. Germline V lookup: CDR1 SGDLS, CDR2 YYNGEE. The ends lost 2 bases at V and 1 base at J; junction bases unmatched: 2. This CDR3 spans 15 amino acids. As concerns this clone: Other DNA sequences from this sample encode an identical CDR3 as well.

V is TRBV9 and J is TRBJ2-1; TRBD2 agrees at 8 bases. The specimen was peripheral blood. The sequence derives from a woman of 80 years or more in a cohort sampled during active or convalescent COVID-19. The CDR3 protein is CASSVTGGSYNEQFF. CDR3 DNA: TGTGCCAGCAGCGTTACGGGGGGGTCCTACAATGAGCAGTTCTTC.